This T cell receptor beta chain was sequenced during a study of T cell clones after liver transplantation. General study findings and limits: Post-transplant time points were not standardized, so conclusions are preliminary.

The CDR3 sequence is 15 residues long. The V gene end was trimmed by 3 bases and the J gene end by 5 bases; junction bases not matched to a gene: 10. The germline V gene has CDR1 SGHNT and CDR2 YYREEE (reference sequence). Sequencing used immunoSEQ multiplex PCR; TCRdb keeps in-frame clones, though not all of them. The sample shows under 60,000 clones, less than 75% of them seen only once. Of note for this clone: What it binds is not known.

The chain carries TRBV5-4 and TRBJ2-7; 8 bases line up with TRBD1. The sequences come from CD4+ T cells from blood, collected at the 22-month timepoint. The sequence came from a human patient who received a liver transplant. Part of the T cell pool may stem from the graft donor. The CDR3 is CASSWMGQEYNEQYF. The CDR3 DNA reads TGTGCCAGCAGCTGGATGGGACAGGAATACAACGAGCAGTACTTC.